Listed below are T cell receptor beta chains from one sample, sequenced in a study of response to subunit inactivated influenza vaccine. From the RT-PCR reads, TCRdb called clonotypes with MiXCR, one entry per CDR3 protein. The sample consists of 700,000 to 800,000 distinct CDR3 sequences, less than 20% of them appearing once. Sample: PBMCs from blood, taken 4 to 6 days after vaccination. These receptors were taken from a man aged 45-60 years who received an inactivated influenza vaccine. Both conserved end residues are part of each CDR3. D genes are given only for firm matches. The size of a clone is reported for some rows only, either as once, few or many, or as a class for expanded clones.

TRBV28	TRBJ1-1	TRBD1	14	-	CASSQQGPRTEAFF	TGTGCCAGCAGTCAACAGGGGCCCCGCACTGAAGCTTTCTTT
TRBV5-5	TRBJ2-7	TRBD1	15	-	CASSATGGYSYEQYF	TGTGCCAGCAGCGCAACAGGGGGCTACTCCTACGAGCAGTACTTC
TRBV20-1	TRBJ2-1	TRBD2	13	many	CSARDPREDEQFF	TGCAGTGCTAGAGATCCCCGGGAGGATGAGCAGTTCTTC
TRBV7-9	TRBJ2-5	TRBD1	14	-	CASSFRTGQETQYF	TGTGCCAGCAGCTTCAGGACAGGCCAAGAGACCCAGTACTTC
TRBV12-3/TRBV12-4	TRBJ2-1	TRBD2	15	many	CASSFTSGGYNEQFF	TGTGCCAGCAGCTTTACTAGCGGGGGGTACAATGAGCAGTTCTTC
TRBV12-3/TRBV12-4	TRBJ2-7	TRBD2	14	-	CASTSSGITYEQYF	TGTGCCAGCACCTCTAGCGGGATCACCTACGAGCAGTACTTC
TRBV20-1	TRBJ2-1	TRBD2	17	few	CSARAPGLGDSYNEQFF	TGCAGTGCTAGGGCACCGGGACTAGGGGACTCCTACAATGAGCAGTTCTTC
TRBV21-1	TRBJ2-2	-	18	-	CASSKVQLSGSGTGELFF	TGTGCCAGCAGCAAAGTCCAACTTAGCGGGAGCGGCACCGGGGAGCTGTTTTTT
TRBV29-1	TRBJ2-1	TRBD1	14	-	CSTERIDRVNEQFF	TGCAGCACCGAAAGGATCGACAGGGTCAATGAGCAGTTCTTC
TRBV7-2	TRBJ2-5	-	13	-	CASSQLARETQYF	TGTGCCAGCAGCCAACTAGCTCGAGAGACCCAGTACTTC
TRBV29-1	TRBJ2-7	-	16	-	CSVVNRDTSRSYEQYF	TGCAGCGTTGTAAACCGGGACACCAGTCGCTCCTACGAGCAGTACTTC
TRBV28	TRBJ2-1	-	11	-	CASSAVTALFF	TGTGCCAGCAGCGCCGTGACAGCTTTGTTCTTC
TRBV10-3	TRBJ2-3	TRBD2	18	few	CAISELAGARGSTDTQYF	TGTGCCATCAGTGAACTAGCGGGAGCCCGAGGCAGCACAGATACGCAGTATTTT
TRBV21-1	TRBJ2-5	-	18	few	CASSKGRPGLVQKETQYF	TGTGCCAGCAGCAAAGGCAGGCCGGGACTAGTTCAAAAAGAGACCCAGTACTTC
TRBV5-1	TRBJ2-1	-	14	few	CASRQDDSYNEQFF	TGCGCCAGCAGACAAGATGACAGTTACAATGAGCAGTTCTTC
TRBV29-1	TRBJ2-7	-	13	many	CSVESTDSYEQYF	TGCAGCGTTGAGTCGACGGACTCCTACGAGCAGTACTTC
TRBV30	TRBJ2-7	-	12	few	CAWSVKIYEQYF	TGTGCCTGGAGTGTAAAGATTTACGAGCAGTACTTC
TRBV12-3/TRBV12-4	TRBJ2-7	-	12	few	CASSPEFGEQYF	TGTGCCAGCAGTCCGGAATTCGGGGAGCAGTACTTC
TRBV6-5	TRBJ1-2	-	12	-	CASTYHGNGYTF	TGTGCCAGCACCTACCATGGGAATGGCTACACCTTC
TRBV29-1	TRBJ2-2	-	16	few	CSVKTSQKTNTGELFF	TGCAGCGTTAAAACTAGCCAAAAAACGAACACCGGGGAGCTGTTTTTT
TRBV27	TRBJ2-7	TRBD1	15	few	CASSLGTGLTYEQYF	TGTGCCAGCAGTCTCGGGACAGGCCTTACCTACGAGCAGTACTTC
TRBV7-2	TRBJ2-5	TRBD2	14	-	CASSPGLAGEAQYF	TGTGCCAGCAGCCCCGGACTAGCGGGGGAGGCCCAGTACTTC
TRBV6-2/TRBV6-3	TRBJ2-1	TRBD2	19	-	CASSYPVYRTSGARDEQFF	TGTGCCAGCAGTTACCCGGTTTATCGGACTAGCGGAGCTAGGGATGAGCAGTTCTTC
TRBV6-1	TRBJ2-7	TRBD1	14	few	CASSKTGGNHEQYF	TGTGCCAGCAGTAAGACAGGGGGCAATCACGAGCAGTACTTC
TRBV6-2/TRBV6-3	TRBJ2-5	TRBD2	13	-	CASRRLAWETQYF	TGTGCCAGCAGGAGACTAGCGTGGGAGACCCAGTACTTC
TRBV29-1	TRBJ2-7	TRBD1	14	many	CSVGGGTGAYEQYF	TGCAGCGTTGGAGGGGGGACAGGGGCCTACGAGCAGTACTTC
TRBV7-2	TRBJ2-3	-	13	-	CASSFRRGDTQYF	TGTGCCAGCAGCTTCCGGAGGGGAGATACGCAGTATTTT
TRBV10-3	TRBJ2-1	-	13	-	CAISDPWANEQFF	TGTGCCATCAGTGACCCCTGGGCCAATGAGCAGTTCTTC
TRBV6-2/TRBV6-3	TRBJ2-1	-	12	-	CASSYSGVEQFF	TGTGCCAGCAGTTACTCGGGTGTGGAGCAGTTCTTC
TRBV6-1	TRBJ1-4	TRBD1	14	-	CASSEPKMTGDEVF	TGTGCCAGCAGTGAACCTAAGATGACAGGGGATGAGGTTTTT
TRBV18	TRBJ2-7	-	14	-	CASSGTQLSYEQYF	TGTGCCAGCTCCGGGACGCAATTATCCTACGAGCAGTACTTC
TRBV2	TRBJ2-3	TRBD1	16	many	CASILDRASKRDTQYF	TGTGCCAGCATCCTTGACAGGGCCTCTAAGAGGGATACGCAGTATTTT
TRBV5-1	TRBJ2-7	-	13	few	CASSRQSDYEQYF	TGCGCCAGCAGCCGACAGTCCGATTACGAGCAGTACTTC
TRBV7-2	TRBJ2-1	-	15	-	CASSRYRSSYNEQFF	TGTGCCAGCAGCCGTTACAGGAGCTCCTACAATGAGCAGTTCTTC
TRBV6-5	TRBJ1-6	-	15	few	CASSYSMVKISPLHF	TGTGCCAGCAGTTACTCGATGGTAAAGATTTCACCCCTCCACTTT
TRBV6-1	TRBJ1-1	TRBD1	12	-	CASIWTGRRAFF	TGTGCCAGCATATGGACAGGGCGCCGAGCTTTCTTT
TRBV12-3/TRBV12-4	TRBJ2-5	-	16	-	CASSLVGGGYQETQYF	TGTGCCAGCAGTTTAGTGGGTGGTGGCTACCAAGAGACCCAGTACTTC
TRBV10-3	TRBJ2-1	TRBD1	14	many	CATLTGGPDNEQFF	TGTGCCACCTTGACAGGGGGCCCCGACAATGAGCAGTTCTTC
TRBV2	TRBJ2-3	TRBD2	13	-	CASRGLEADTQYF	TGTGCCAGCAGAGGACTAGAGGCAGATACGCAGTATTTT
TRBV20-1	TRBJ2-4	-	14	many	CSASLGGGRYIQYF	TGCAGTGCTAGTTTGGGCGGAGGCAGGTACATTCAGTACTTC
TRBV9	TRBJ2-2	-	14	few	CASSVFQGTGELFF	TGTGCCAGCAGCGTCTTTCAGGGGACCGGGGAGCTGTTTTTT
TRBV5-1	TRBJ2-7	TRBD1	17	few	CASSLADSGTGFREQYF	TGCGCCAGCAGCTTGGCCGATTCGGGGACAGGGTTCCGCGAGCAGTACTTC
TRBV2	TRBJ2-4	-	15	-	CASSQGQFLKNIQYF	TGTGCCAGCAGCCAAGGACAGTTCCTAAAAAACATTCAGTACTTC
TRBV6-1	TRBJ1-3	-	17	once	CASRRDFGWDSGNTIYF	TGTGCCAGCAGGCGGGACTTTGGCTGGGACTCTGGAAACACCATATATTTT
TRBV6-5	TRBJ2-1	-	15	-	CASSYSSPSYNEQFF	TGTGCCAGCAGTTACTCGTCTCCCTCCTACAATGAGCAGTTCTTC
TRBV5-5	TRBJ2-1	-	15	-	CASSLGLTSSGEQFF	TGTGCCAGCAGCTTGGGTCTTACTAGCTCGGGTGAGCAGTTCTTC
TRBV18	TRBJ2-7	TRBD1	15	few	CASSPQGQGTYEQYF	TGTGCCAGCTCACCACAGGGACAGGGGACCTACGAGCAGTACTTC
TRBV29-1	TRBJ2-5	TRBD2	14	few	CSVQTSGRGETQYF	TGCAGCGTCCAGACTAGCGGGAGAGGGGAGACCCAGTACTTC
TRBV6-2/TRBV6-3	TRBJ2-1	TRBD2	20	few	CASSRQAGTSGFSSYNEQFF	TGTGCCAGCAGCCGGCAAGCGGGGACTAGCGGTTTCAGCTCCTACAATGAGCAGTTCTTC
TRBV29-1	TRBJ2-3	-	14	-	CSVGAYRVADTQYF	TGCAGCGTTGGGGCCTACAGGGTAGCAGATACGCAGTATTTT
TRBV12-3/TRBV12-4	TRBJ1-1	-	12	few	CASSSRRREAFF	TGTGCCAGCAGTTCGAGGAGGCGGGAGGCTTTCTTT
TRBV4-3	TRBJ1-5	-	15	-	CASSQDWALKQPQHF	TGCGCCAGCAGCCAAGACTGGGCGTTGAAGCAGCCCCAGCATTTT
TRBV4-3	TRBJ2-7	-	17	-	CASSQRIGTGIRYEQYF	TGCGCCAGCAGCCAGAGAATCGGGACCGGTATCAGGTACGAGCAGTACTTC
TRBV12-3/TRBV12-4	TRBJ1-1	-	15	-	CASSRDGAMNTEAFF	TGTGCCAGCAGTCGGGATGGAGCTATGAACACTGAAGCTTTCTTT
TRBV14	TRBJ1-3	TRBD1	20	-	CASSQTIPERGHLSGNTIYF	TGTGCCAGCAGCCAAACAATACCCGAGAGGGGGCATCTCTCTGGAAACACCATATATTTT